The 21 T cell receptor beta chains listed next were all sequenced from one sample in a study of cytomegalovirus exposure and HLA in healthy donors. The protocol was immunoSEQ multiplex PCR, while the TCRdb copy is restricted to in-frame clones and leaves out a portion. The table records 55,000 to 80,000 clones, approximately 96% of them present only once. Sequenced: PBMCs. The receptors come from a man between 18 and 35 years old in good health and CMV-seropositive.

V is TRBV29-1 and J is TRBJ1-2; D not resolved. Looked up from germline, CDR1 is SQVTM and CDR2 is ANQGSEA. The V gene lost 7 bases and the J gene lost 8 bases, with 17 bases spanning the gap. The CDR3 extends over 12 amino acids. The CDR3 nucleotides read TGCAGCGCGTTTACCGAGTCTCGGGGCTACACCTTC. Translated, it gives CSAFTESRGYTF.

The V gene is TRBV5-1, the J gene TRBJ1-1; D may be TRBD1 (6 bases). This CDR3 region has 15 residues. Trimming cost V 9 bases and J 8 bases, with 26 bases left between them. Germline-derived CDR1 and CDR2 are SGHRS and YFSETQ. The CDR3 here is CATNEGGQPGMEAFF. The CDR3 DNA sequence: TGCGCCACCAATGAGGGCGGACAGCCTGGAATGGAAGCTTTCTTT. The entire variable domain, with the rest obtained from reference TRBV5-1 and TRBJ1-1, is as follows: KAGVTQTPRYLIKTRGQQVTLSCSPISGHRSVSWYQQTPGQGLQFLFEYFSETQRNKGNFPGRFSGRQFSNSRSEMNVSTLELGDSALYLCATNEGGQPGMEAFFGQGTRLTVV.

This sequence joins TRBV5-1 and TRBJ2-7, with D possibly matching TRBD1 (6 bases). Trimming removed 2 bases at V and 6 bases at J, with 18 bases between. CDR1 SGHRS and CDR2 YFSETQ come from the germline V gene. CDR3 size: 15 residues. The CDR3 sequence is CASSLGNRVVGEQYF. The CDR3 bases are TGCGCCAGCAGCTTAGGGAACAGGGTGGTAGGCGAGCAGTACTTC.

This clone is a singleton in its sample. The chain joins TRBV7-9 to TRBJ1-6; no clear D gene. Germline-derived CDR1 and CDR2 are SEHNR and FQNEAQ (reference sequence). Between the trimmed V and J ends, which lost 2 bases and 1 base, there was a span of 15 bases. This CDR3 contains 18 residues. This CDR3 is CASSLLLGGRSYNSPLHF. CDR3 DNA: TGTGCCAGCAGCTTATTGCTAGGAGGAAGGTCCTATAATTCACCCCTCCACTTT.

The V gene is TRBV11-1, the J gene TRBJ1-2; D is undetermined. The length of the CDR3 is 14 residues. Trimming took 5 bases from V and 8 from J, leaving 18 bases between them. The germline gives CDR1 SGHAT, CDR2 FQDESV (reference sequence). The CDR3 sequence: CASSESRGIGGYTF. The CDR3 nucleotides read TGTGCCAGCAGCGAGAGTCGGGGAATCGGAGGCTACACCTTC.

The V gene is TRBV2, the J gene TRBJ1-4; D ambiguous. Trimming pared 8 bases from V and 8 bases from J, leaving 15 bases between. Germline V gene sequence: CDR1 SNHLY, CDR2 FYNNEI. The CDR3 spans 13 residues. CDR3 nucleotides: TGTGCCAGCGGCCCCGCGGGCTTCGAAAAACTGTTTTTT. It yields the protein CASGPAGFEKLFF. The whole variable domain, filled in from reference TRBV2 and TRBJ1-4, reads EPEVTQTPSHQVTQMGQEVILRCVPISNHLYFYWYRQILGQKVEFLVSFYNNEISEKSEIFDDQFSVERPDGSNFTLKIRSTKLEDSAMYFCASGPAGFEKLFFGSGTQLSVL.

V is TRBV10-3 and J is TRBJ2-2, with 12 bases that match TRBD2. Germline values: CDR1 ENHRY, CDR2 SYGVKD. V lost 6 bases, J lost 8 bases, and 10 bases stayed unmatched. There are 16 residues in the CDR3. CDR3 residues: CAIRPASGRAVGELFF. CDR3 DNA sequence: TGTGCCATCAGACCTGCTAGCGGGAGGGCCGTTGGGGAGCTGTTTTTT.

This chain joins TRBV7-9 and TRBJ2-7; TRBD1 might be the D (5 bases). This CDR3 contains 16 residues. V was clipped by 2 bases and J by 1 base, with 15 bases between them. Germline V gives CDR1 SEHNR, CDR2 FQNEAQ (reference sequence). CDR3 protein: CASSLPLTGRSYEQYF. The CDR3, as DNA: TGTGCCAGCAGCTTACCGTTAACAGGTCGTTCCTACGAGCAGTACTTC.

The chain employs TRBV5-1 and TRBJ2-5, with 11 bases that match TRBD2. CDR1 and CDR2 (germline): SGHRS, YFSETQ. Germline trimming cut 4 bases from V and 4 bases from J; bases unmatched to any gene: 12. The CDR3 loop spans 17 amino acids. Here the CDR3 reads CASSAGVTSGGPETQYF. In nucleotides, the CDR3 is TGCGCCAGCAGCGCTGGTGTTACTAGCGGGGGTCCAGAGACCCAGTACTTC.

The chain carries TRBV6-4 and TRBJ1-5; D gene unclear. Trimming cost V 8 bases and J 0 bases, with 5 bases left between them. The CDR3 covers 12 residues. The germline V gene encodes CDR1 MRHNA and CDR2 SNTAGT. For the CDR3, the DNA is TGTGCCAGCCATAGTAGCAATCAGCCCCAGCATTTT. Its protein is CASHSSNQPQHF.

V and J are TRBV11-3 and TRBJ2-2; D perhaps matches TRBD2 (5 bases). V was trimmed by 7 bases and J by 0 bases, leaving 9 bases between them. The CDR3 loop spans 14 amino acids. The germline gives CDR1 SGHNT, CDR2 YENEEA. The CDR3 is CASTPGTNTGELFF. CDR3 nucleotides: TGTGCCAGCACTCCCGGGACGAACACCGGGGAGCTGTTTTTT.

This chain uses TRBV5-5 with TRBJ2-1, with 9 bases aligning to TRBD2. This CDR3 has 16 amino acids. Trimming cost V 3 bases and J 3 bases; bases outside gene matches: 7. CDR1 and CDR2 (germline): SGHKS, YYEKEE (reference sequence). The CDR3 DNA is TGTGCCAGCAGCTCCTTTGAGCGGGAGGTCTACAATGAGCAGTTCTTC. Amino acid sequence: CASSSFEREVYNEQFF. The whole variable domain, remainder taken from reference TRBV5-5 and TRBJ2-1, is DAGVTQSPTHLIKTRGQQVTLRCSPISGHKSVSWYQQVLGQGPQFIFQYYEKEERGRGNFPDRFSARQFPNYSSELNVNALLLGDSALYLCASSSFEREVYNEQFFGPGTRLTVL.

The chain is built from TRBV5-4 and TRBJ1-1, with 7 bases aligning to TRBD1. J lost 3 bases, V lost 3 bases, and 8 bases had no gene match. The CDR3 has 15 residues. From germline, CDR1 is SGHNT and CDR2 YYREEE (reference sequence). The DNA of the CDR3 is TGTGCCAGCAGCTCAAAACAGGGGAGCGACACTGAAGCTTTCTTT. Encoded protein: CASSSKQGSDTEAFF.

J is TRBJ2-7 and V is TRBV5-1, with D perhaps matching TRBD1 (6 bases). Germline lookup yields CDR1 SGHRS and CDR2 YFSETQ. Between the trimmed V and J ends, which lost 2 bases and 7 bases, there was a span of 10 bases. CDR3 size: 12 residues. The CDR3 protein is CASSLGGWEQYF. The CDR3 coding sequence is TGCGCCAGCAGCTTAGGGGGATGGGAGCAGTACTTC.

The chain combines TRBV18 with TRBJ1-1; unclear D gene. V was clipped by 1 base and J by 0 bases, with 15 bases between them. Germline CDR1 reads KGHSH; CDR2 reads LQKENI. The CDR3 is 17 amino acids. The CDR3 DNA follows: TGTGCCAGCTCACCACGGTCAGCGCAGTCCATGAACACTGAAGCTTTCTTT. Translated, it gives CASSPRSAQSMNTEAFF.

This chain joins TRBV30 and TRBJ1-2; D remains ambiguous. The CDR3 is 14 amino acids. Germline CDR1 GTSNPN, CDR2 SVGIG (reference sequence). Trimming took 8 bases from V and 2 from J, leaving 18 bases between them. CDR3 in DNA: TGTGCCGGAAACAGCCTACGCAGAAACTATGGCTACACCTTC. Protein: CAGNSLRRNYGYTF.

This clone was recorded only once. V is TRBV19 and J is TRBJ1-5; 7 bases map to TRBD1. CDR1 is LNHDA and CDR2 is SQIVND in the germline V gene (reference sequence). J gave up 6 bases and V 3 bases, and 11 bases lay outside the gene matches. The CDR3 is made up of 16 amino acids. CDR3 nucleotide sequence: TGTGCCAGTAGTATCCTGTTTGGCAGGGGGAGTCAGCCCCAGCATTTT. This translates into CASSILFGRGSQPQHF.

This chain uses TRBV5-1 with TRBJ2-3, with 7 bases fitting TRBD1. The germline CDR1 and CDR2 sequences are SGHRS and YFSETQ. The V gene end was trimmed by 1 base and the J gene end by 0 bases; junction bases not matched to a gene: 2. The CDR3 runs to 15 residues. The CDR3 nucleotides are TGCGCCAGCAGCTTGACAGGGGCTAGCACAGATACGCAGTATTTT. Residues: CASSLTGASTDTQYF.

This sequence joins TRBV10-3 and TRBJ2-7; the match to TRBD1 covers 10 bases. CDR1 is ENHRY, CDR2 SYGVKD, per germline. This CDR3 contains 14 residues. The J segment lost 4 bases and the V segment lost 6 bases, leaving 6 bases of the junction unmatched. The CDR3 bases are TGTGCCATCAGGGAGACAGGGGGCGGGTACGAGCAGTACTTC. It yields the protein CAIRETGGGYEQYF.

This clone was detected once. This rearrangement joins TRBV28 to TRBJ2-1; 10 positions agree with TRBD2. With V trimmed by 4 bases and J by 7 bases, 10 bases remained unmatched. CDR3 length equals 16 residues. The germline V gene has CDR1 MDHEN and CDR2 SYDVKM. CDR3 DNA: TGTGCCAGCAGTTCACTCCGACTAGCGGGTGATAATGAGCAGTTCTTC. Its translation: CASSSLRLAGDNEQFF. Based on the CDR3 plus reference TRBV28 and TRBJ2-1, the full variable domain is DVKVTQSSRYLVKRTGEKVFLECVQDMDHENMFWYRQDPGLGLRLIYFSYDVKMKEKGDIPEGYSVSREKKERFSLILESASTNQTSMYLCASSSLRLAGDNEQFFGPGTRLTVL.

The chain recombines TRBV18 with TRBJ1-1, with 7 bases identical to TRBD1. In germline, CDR1 is KGHSH, CDR2 LQKENI. The CDR3 covers 16 residues. Trimming at V came to 1 base and at J to 3 bases, leaving 8 bases not matched to a gene. In DNA, the CDR3 is TGTGCCAGCTCACCACGGTTAGGGGACAGCTACACTGAAGCTTTCTTT. Protein sequence: CASSPRLGDSYTEAFF.